This paragraph reports one TCR beta chain. Its antigen is unidentified. This entry comes from a study of cytomegalovirus exposure and HLA in healthy donors. General study findings and limits: It was reported in a later analysis that an Asian-associated ancestry cluster showed fewer N-insertions than the roughly 670-donor mean. Later genetic work tied a missense DCLRE1C variant to beta-chain V and J trimming. Donor immune exposure was known only as CMV serostatus. The authors judged a highly shared variant cluster likely a sequencing artifact.

The PCR had 60 Vbeta and 13 Jbeta primers. The data were produced by immunoSEQ multiplex PCR, yet TCRdb's version contains in-frame clones alone and is incomplete. The repertoire consists of 180,000 or so clones, with roughly 82% occurring once and the leading ten covering 1.5%. This sequence originates from a man aged 40-50 years in good health and CMV-seronegative. The sequenced sample was PBMCs.

The CDR3 spells CASSFRGPSYEQYF. Here the CDR3 DNA reads TGCGCCAGCAGCTTTAGGGGCCCTTCCTACGAGCAGTACTTC. The genes are TRBV5-1 and TRBJ2-7, with D maybe TRBD1 (5 bases). Trimming took off 2 bases at V and 1 base at J, with 10 bases between the two ends. The CDR3 extends over 14 amino acids. Germline-derived CDR1 and CDR2 are SGHRS and YFSETQ.